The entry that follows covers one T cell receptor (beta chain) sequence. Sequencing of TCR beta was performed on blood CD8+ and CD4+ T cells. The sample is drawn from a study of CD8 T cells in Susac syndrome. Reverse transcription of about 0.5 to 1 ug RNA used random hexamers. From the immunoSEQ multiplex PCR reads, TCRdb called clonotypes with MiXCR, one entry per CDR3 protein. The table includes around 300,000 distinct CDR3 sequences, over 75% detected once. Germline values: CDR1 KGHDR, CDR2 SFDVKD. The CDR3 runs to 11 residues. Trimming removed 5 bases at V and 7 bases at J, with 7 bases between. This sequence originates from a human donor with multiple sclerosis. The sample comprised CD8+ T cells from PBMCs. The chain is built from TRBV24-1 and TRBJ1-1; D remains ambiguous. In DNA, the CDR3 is TGTGCCACCAGTGCGGGAAATGAAGCTTTCTTT. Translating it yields CATSAGNEAFF.